Presented here are 32 T cell receptor beta chains from one specimen sequenced in a study of T cells after posttransplantation cyclophosphamide. Measured with immunoSEQ multiplex PCR; TCRdb has only the in-frame clones, and not every one. The sample carries 1,500 to 2,000 clones, around four fifths recorded once. A marrow graft followed busulfan-fludarabine conditioning, with cyclophosphamide on days +3 and +4. Material: PBMCs, obtained roughly 10 months after allogeneic stem cell transplant with posttransplant cyclophosphamide. The receptors shown here come from a young adult male patient who received an allogeneic stem cell transplant from a related donor, was CMV-positive, and had acute GVHD only. The graft donor may have contributed some T cells.

On this clone: The junction differs from germline at one of its ends, possibly a read error. The same CDR3 can be traced to other DNA sequences in this sample. This chain connects TRBV2 to TRBJ1-6, with D unclear. The CDR3 covers 16 residues. Germline CDR1 reads SNHLY; CDR2 reads FYNNEI. The DNA for the CDR3 is TGTGCCAGCAGTGAAGATCAGTTAGGGAGTAATTCCCCCCTCCACTTT. This sequence encodes CASSEDQLGSNSPLHF.

The chain links TRBV5-5 to TRBJ1-5, with 9 nucleotides matching TRBD1. V was clipped by 5 bases and J by 6 bases; unmatched bases: 9. The CDR3 loop spans 15 amino acids. The germline gives CDR1 SGHKS, CDR2 YYEKEE (reference sequence). The CDR3 loop reads CASRPGQGLVQPQHF. The CDR3 region has the DNA TGTGCCAGCAGGCCCGGACAGGGGCTCGTTCAGCCCCAGCATTTT.

This clone was found a few times. This sequence joins TRBV7-2 and TRBJ1-5; D is undetermined. Germline-derived CDR1 and CDR2 are SGHTA and FQGNSA. This CDR3 is built from 15 residues. Trimming shortened V by 2 bases and J by 0 bases, and 8 bases separated the two germline ends. The CDR3 loop is CASSLWAYSNQPQHF. CDR3 coding DNA: TGTGCCAGCAGCTTATGGGCTTATAGCAATCAGCCCCAGCATTTT.

The chain recombines TRBV7-9 with TRBJ2-2; D uncertain. The CDR3 is 15 residues long. Germline CDR1 reads SEHNR; CDR2 reads FQNEAQ (reference sequence). With 5 bases removed from V and 7 bases from J, the gap between germline ends came to 17 bases. The CDR3 DNA follows: TGTGCCAGCAGCCTTCCAGGTTTTCCAGGCGGGGAGCTGTTTTTT. Protein sequence: CASSLPGFPGGELFF.

This clone was observed once. Other DNA sequences from this sample encode an identical CDR3 as well. The chain recombines TRBV6-1 with TRBJ1-6; unclear D gene. The germline V and J ends were trimmed by 1 base and 0 bases, with 10 bases remaining between them. This CDR3 comprises 17 residues. CDR1 and CDR2 from the germline V gene are MNHNS and SASEGT. For the CDR3, the DNA is TGTGCCAGCAGTGAAGTAGGCGGAAGCTCCTATAATTCACCCCTCCACTTT. Translating it yields CASSEVGGSSYNSPLHF.

V and J are TRBV6-1 and TRBJ2-2; tentative D call: TRBD2 (5 bases). The germline V gene encodes CDR1 MNHNS and CDR2 SASEGT. There are 15 residues in the CDR3. Deletions cut 1 base from V and 5 bases from J, with 11 bases between. CDR3 protein: CASSEGGMRTGELFF. As DNA, the CDR3 is TGTGCCAGCAGTGAAGGAGGGATGAGGACCGGGGAGCTGTTTTTT.

CDR3 coding DNA: TGTGCCAGCAGCTTCCAGGGGCGCTCCACTGAAGCTTTCTTT. This gives the protein CASSFQGRSTEAFF. The chain joins TRBV5-4 to TRBJ1-1; perhaps TRBD1 as D (6 bases). Germline CDR1 and CDR2: SGHNT and YYREEE (reference sequence). CDR3 length equals 14 residues. V lost 2 bases, J lost 4 bases, and 12 bases lay in between.

The chain joins TRBV7-2 to TRBJ1-6, with a possible D match to TRBD1 (5 bases). The germline V gene has CDR1 SGHTA and CDR2 FQGNSA. The CDR3 has 14 residues. Trimming removed 2 bases from V and 4 bases from J, with 6 bases in between. The CDR3 loop is CASSLQGYNSPLHF. In DNA form, the CDR3 reads TGTGCCAGCAGCTTACAGGGATATAATTCACCCCTCCACTTT.

CDR3 nucleotide sequence: TGCAGCGCGTATTCCGGGACAGGTAACACTGAAGCTTTCTTT. As protein: CSAYSGTGNTEAFF. V is TRBV29-1 and J is TRBJ1-1, with 8 bases that match TRBD1. The CDR3 covers 14 residues. The germline gives CDR1 SQVTM, CDR2 ANQGSEA. The V segment lost 7 bases and the J segment 2 bases; nucleotides outside the gene matches: 9.

The chain employs TRBV6-6 and TRBJ2-1; D is unclear. Trimming took 2 bases from V and 11 from J, leaving 10 bases between them. The CDR3 contains 12 residues. From germline, CDR1 is MNHNY and CDR2 SVGAGI (reference sequence). The CDR3 protein is CASSYAVGKQFF. CDR3 sequence (DNA): TGTGCCAGCAGTTACGCGGTTGGAAAGCAGTTCTTC.

The rearrangement uses TRBV7-2 and TRBJ2-7; weak D call: TRBD2 (6 bases). Germline values: CDR1 SGHTA, CDR2 FQGNSA. V was pared by 3 bases and J by 4 bases, with 13 bases between. There are 14 residues in the CDR3. In DNA form, the CDR3 reads TGTGCCAGCAGCTTCGGGGCCGGGGGATACGAGCAGTACTTC. Translated: CASSFGAGGYEQYF.

This chain uses TRBV18 with TRBJ2-1, with a tentative D call TRBD2 (5 bases). Trimming took 4 bases from V and 5 from J, leaving 12 bases between them. The CDR3 runs to 14 residues. The germline V gene has CDR1 KGHSH and CDR2 LQKENI. The CDR3: CASSLRDGDNEQFF. The DNA for the CDR3 is TGTGCCAGCTCACTCAGAGACGGGGACAATGAGCAGTTCTTC.

The CDR3 reads CASSPRQGTFTGELFF. CDR3 in DNA: TGTGCCAGCAGCCCTCGACAGGGGACCTTCACCGGGGAGCTGTTTTTT. The chain is built from TRBV5-4 and TRBJ2-2; 8 bases match TRBD1. With V trimmed by 4 bases and J by 4 bases, 9 bases remained unmatched. Germline CDR1 SGHNT, CDR2 YYREEE (reference sequence). The CDR3 totals 16 residues.

V usage is TRBV5-1 and J usage is TRBJ1-3; 9 nucleotides match TRBD1. The CDR3 is 18 residues long. The V gene's germline CDR1 is SGHRS and CDR2 YFSETQ. V lost 0 bases to trimming and J lost 0 bases; unmatched junction nucleotides: 7. The CDR3 sequence is CASSLATGGFSSGNTIYF. The CDR3 DNA reads as TGCGCCAGCAGCTTGGCCACAGGGGGCTTCAGCTCTGGAAACACCATATATTTT.

V usage is TRBV11-2 and J usage is TRBJ2-5, with a tentative D call TRBD1 (6 bases). V was trimmed by 2 bases and J by 2 bases, leaving 9 bases between them. The germline gives CDR1 SGHAT, CDR2 FQNNGV. This CDR3 spans 14 amino acids. The CDR3 coding sequence is TGTGCCAGCAGCTTAAATAGGGGGCAAGAGACCCAGTACTTC. Its translation is CASSLNRGQETQYF. The whole variable domain, remainder taken from reference TRBV11-2 and TRBJ2-5, is EAGVAQSPRYKIIEKRQSVAFWCNPISGHATLYWYQQILGQGPKLLIQFQNNGVVDDSQLPKDRFSAERLKGVDSTLKIQPAKLEDSAVYLCASSLNRGQETQYFGPGTRLLVL.

The rearrangement uses TRBV19 and TRBJ1-2; weak D call: TRBD1 (5 bases). CDR3 size: 14 residues. The V gene's germline CDR1 is LNHDA and CDR2 SQIVND (reference sequence). Trimming removed 3 bases from V and 7 bases from J, with 15 bases in between. CDR3 sequence reads: CASSMEGLRGGYTF. The CDR3 nucleotides are TGTGCCAGTAGTATGGAGGGACTTCGGGGTGGCTACACCTTC.

The rearrangement uses TRBV14 and TRBJ1-4; 11 positions match TRBD1. The CDR3 runs 16 residues. Losses at the gene ends were 6 bases for V and 4 bases for J; bases not matched to a gene: 7. Looked up from germline, CDR1 is SGHDN and CDR2 is FVKESK. CDR3 loop: CASSQDRGLGNEKLFF. CDR3 coding DNA: TGTGCCAGCAGTCAGGACAGGGGGCTTGGTAATGAAAAACTGTTTTTT.

The count of this clone is one. The genes are TRBV4-2 and TRBJ2-1; 10 positions agree with TRBD2. The CDR3 loop spans 16 amino acids. With 3 bases clipped from V and 4 bases from J, the junction kept 6 bases outside the gene matches. Germline lookup yields CDR1 LGHNA and CDR2 YNFKEQ. CDR3 in DNA: TGTGCCAGCAGCCATATCGCTAGCGGGGGTTACAATGAGCAGTTCTTC. It yields the protein CASSHIASGGYNEQFF.

This clone was recorded only once. CDR3 in amino acids: CASSLPSYGYTF. CDR3 nucleotides: TGCGCCAGCAGCCTACCCTCGTATGGCTACACCTTC. The chain combines TRBV5-1 with TRBJ1-2; D is ambiguous. Germline-derived CDR1 and CDR2 are SGHRS and YFSETQ. Trimming left V 4 bases short and J 5 bases short, with 9 bases between. The CDR3 is 12 residues long.

The V gene is TRBV7-2, the J gene TRBJ1-2, with TRBD1 as a possible D gene (6 bases). Trimming took 5 bases from V and 8 from J, leaving 18 bases between them. CDR3 length: 14 residues. Germline V gives CDR1 SGHTA, CDR2 FQGNSA. CDR3 bases: TGTGCCAGCAGCCTAGGGGCAGGGGTGAAAGGCTACACCTTC. Encoded protein: CASSLGAGVKGYTF.

The rearrangement links TRBV7-8 to TRBJ2-7, with D possibly matching TRBD1 (5 bases). The CDR3 loop spans 15 amino acids. Deletions cut 0 bases from V and 4 bases from J, with 13 bases between. Germline loops: CDR1 SGHVS, CDR2 FQNEAQ. The CDR3 is CASSLALMGPYEQYF. CDR3 DNA sequence: TGTGCCAGCAGCTTAGCTCTAATGGGGCCGTACGAGCAGTACTTC.

The chain uses TRBV18 and TRBJ1-2, with D tentatively TRBD1 (6 bases). The CDR3 loop spans 14 amino acids. V was pared by 6 bases and J by 3 bases, with 14 bases between. Germline V lookup: CDR1 KGHSH, CDR2 LQKENI. CDR3 sequence (DNA): TGTGCCAGCTCCCCAGGACAGACTTACTATGGCTACACCTTC. This codes for CASSPGQTYYGYTF.

The CDR3 loop is CASREGVGHRSYTF. The CDR3 coding sequence is TGTGCCAGTAGGGAAGGGGTGGGCCACCGGAGCTACACCTTC. The rearrangement uses TRBV19 and TRBJ1-2; tentatively, D is TRBD1 (5 bases). The CDR3 consists of 14 residues. CDR1 LNHDA and CDR2 SQIVND come from the germline V gene (reference sequence). Trimming removed 6 bases at V and 9 bases at J, with 20 bases between.

The chain uses TRBV5-6 and TRBJ2-7, with a possible D match to TRBD1 (6 bases). Germline loops: CDR1 SGHDT, CDR2 YYEEEE. There are 15 residues in the CDR3. Trimming shortened V by 4 bases and J by 2 bases, and 16 bases separated the two germline ends. The chain's CDR3 is CASSATGNKAYEQYF. Here the CDR3 DNA reads TGTGCCAGCAGCGCGACAGGCAATAAAGCCTACGAGCAGTACTTC.

The V and J genes are TRBV7-9 and TRBJ2-4, with TRBD1 matching over 12 bases. The CDR3 has 15 residues. CDR1 is SEHNR, CDR2 FQNEAQ, per germline (reference sequence). The junction had 2 bases not matched to a gene; V was cut back by 2 bases and J by 6 bases. The CDR3 DNA sequence: TGTGCCAGCAGCTTACCGGGACAGGGGGCAAACATTCAGTACTTC. Its translation is CASSLPGQGANIQYF.

Within the sample, this clone is hyperexpanded. In nucleotides, the CDR3 is TGTGCCAGCAGCCCACCGACGGGGGAGAGGGATACGCAGTATTTT. Translating it yields CASSPPTGERDTQYF. The chain uses TRBV7-9 and TRBJ2-3; TRBD2 might be the D (6 bases). V was cut by 5 bases and J by 6 bases, with 18 bases left in between. Germline V gene lookup returns CDR1 SEHNR and CDR2 FQNEAQ (reference sequence). CDR3 length: 15 residues.

This clone was picked up one time. The V gene is TRBV4-1, the J gene TRBJ2-2, with 9 bases fitting TRBD2. With 3 bases clipped from V and 6 bases from J, the junction kept 8 bases outside the gene matches. CDR3 length equals 16 residues. In germline, CDR1 is MGHRA, CDR2 YSYEKL. The CDR3 sequence: CASSQRTGTSSGELFF. DNA for the CDR3: TGCGCCAGCAGCCAGAGGACCGGGACTAGCTCCGGGGAGCTGTTTTTT.

The V call is TRBV6-6, the J call TRBJ2-1, with D unclear. The V gene lost 6 bases and the J gene lost 6 bases, with 12 bases spanning the gap. Per germline, CDR1 MNHNY and CDR2 SVGAGI (reference sequence). The CDR3 sequence is 13 residues long. CDR3: CASRSSDGNEQFF. Written as DNA, the CDR3 is TGTGCCAGCAGATCGAGCGATGGCAATGAGCAGTTCTTC.

This chain connects TRBV29-1 to TRBJ2-1; TRBD2 agrees at 16 bases. The J segment lost 8 bases and the V segment lost 6 bases, leaving 10 bases of the junction unmatched. There are 16 residues in the CDR3. Per the germline V gene, CDR1 is SQVTM and CDR2 is ANQGSEA. The CDR3 spells CSVPPGLAGGVDEQFF. The CDR3 DNA is TGCAGCGTGCCTCCGGGACTAGCGGGGGGGGTCGATGAGCAGTTCTTC.

V is TRBV14 and J is TRBJ1-6, with 9 bases identical to TRBD1. The trim removed 5 bases at V and 9 bases at J, leaving 8 bases unmatched. From germline, CDR1 is SGHDN and CDR2 FVKESK. The CDR3 loop spans 15 amino acids. The CDR3 nucleotides are TGTGCCAGCAGCTTCGGACAGGGGCCAACTTCACCCCTCCACTTT. Its translation: CASSFGQGPTSPLHF.

The rearrangement uses TRBV18 and TRBJ2-1; no clear D gene. This CDR3 region has 13 residues. CDR1 KGHSH and CDR2 LQKENI come from the germline V gene. The V end lost 3 bases, the J end lost 1 base, and 4 bases lay between the germline ends. The CDR3 bases are TGTGCCAGCTCACCGCGGTCCTACAATGAGCAGTTCTTC. Amino acid sequence: CASSPRSYNEQFF.

The V and J genes are TRBV11-2 and TRBJ1-4; D is ambiguous. The CDR3 consists of 16 residues. Trimming left V 0 bases short and J 1 base short, with 9 bases between. CDR1 and CDR2 from the germline V gene are SGHAT and FQNNGV. CDR3 in DNA: TGTGCCAGCAGCTTAGATGTGTCGGTAACTAATGAAAAACTGTTTTTT. Translated: CASSLDVSVTNEKLFF.